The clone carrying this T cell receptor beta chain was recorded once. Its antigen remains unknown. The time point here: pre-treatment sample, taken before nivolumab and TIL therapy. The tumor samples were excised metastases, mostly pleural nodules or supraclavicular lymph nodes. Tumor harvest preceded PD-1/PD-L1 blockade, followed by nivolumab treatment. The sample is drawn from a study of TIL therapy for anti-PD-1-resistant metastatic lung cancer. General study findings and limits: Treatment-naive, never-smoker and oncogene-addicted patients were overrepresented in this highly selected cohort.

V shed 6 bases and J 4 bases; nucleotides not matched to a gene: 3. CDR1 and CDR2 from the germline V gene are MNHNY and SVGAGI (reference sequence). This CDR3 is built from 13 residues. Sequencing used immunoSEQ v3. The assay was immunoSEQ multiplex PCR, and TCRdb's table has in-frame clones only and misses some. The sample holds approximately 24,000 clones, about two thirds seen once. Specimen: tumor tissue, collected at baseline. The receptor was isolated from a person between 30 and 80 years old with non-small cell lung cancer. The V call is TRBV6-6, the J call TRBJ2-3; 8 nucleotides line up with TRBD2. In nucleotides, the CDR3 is TGTGCCAGCAGCGGGGGGGAATCAGATACGCAGTATTTT. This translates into CASSGGESDTQYF.